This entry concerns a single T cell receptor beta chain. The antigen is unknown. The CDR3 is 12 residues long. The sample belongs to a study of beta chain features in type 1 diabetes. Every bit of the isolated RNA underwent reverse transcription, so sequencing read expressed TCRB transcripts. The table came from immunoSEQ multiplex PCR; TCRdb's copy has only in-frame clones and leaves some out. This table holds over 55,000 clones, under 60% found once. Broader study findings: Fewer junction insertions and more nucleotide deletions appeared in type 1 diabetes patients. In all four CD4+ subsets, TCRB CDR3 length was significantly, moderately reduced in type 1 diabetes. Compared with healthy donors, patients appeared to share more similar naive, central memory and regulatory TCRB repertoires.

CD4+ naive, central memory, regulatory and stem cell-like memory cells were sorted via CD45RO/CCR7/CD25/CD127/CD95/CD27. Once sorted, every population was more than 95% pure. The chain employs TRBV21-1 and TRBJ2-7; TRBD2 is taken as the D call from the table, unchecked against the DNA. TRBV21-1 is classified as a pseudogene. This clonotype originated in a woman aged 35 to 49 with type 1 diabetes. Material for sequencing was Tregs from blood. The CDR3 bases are TGTGCCACACCCGTGGAGGGCTACGAGCAGTACTTC. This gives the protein CATPVEGYEQYF.